This T cell receptor beta chain was identified in a study of cytotoxic CD8 clonotypes in ibrutinib-treated CLL. Clones were read by immunoSEQ multiplex PCR, and TCRdb kept only the in-frame ones, dropping some. The repertoire holds roughly 200,000 clones, with over 55% as singletons. Findings and limits, study-wide: T-cell clonality at baseline went above that of age-matched healthy donors and rose and fell with circulating CD8+ T-cell counts.

CDR3 length: 15 residues. Deletions cut 7 bases from V and 0 bases from J, with 14 bases between. Germline CDR1 SNHLY, CDR2 FYNNEI. Comment on this clone: Antigen specificity is unknown.

The rearrangement uses TRBV2 and TRBJ2-3; D is possibly TRBD2 (5 bases). This specimen consisted of PBMCs, obtained after 24 months of ibrutinib treatment. The receptor's source is a human donor with chronic lymphocytic leukemia. The CDR3 nucleotides are TGTGCCAGCATAATGGAGGCAGTTAGCACAGATACGCAGTATTTT. This encodes CASIMEAVSTDTQYF.